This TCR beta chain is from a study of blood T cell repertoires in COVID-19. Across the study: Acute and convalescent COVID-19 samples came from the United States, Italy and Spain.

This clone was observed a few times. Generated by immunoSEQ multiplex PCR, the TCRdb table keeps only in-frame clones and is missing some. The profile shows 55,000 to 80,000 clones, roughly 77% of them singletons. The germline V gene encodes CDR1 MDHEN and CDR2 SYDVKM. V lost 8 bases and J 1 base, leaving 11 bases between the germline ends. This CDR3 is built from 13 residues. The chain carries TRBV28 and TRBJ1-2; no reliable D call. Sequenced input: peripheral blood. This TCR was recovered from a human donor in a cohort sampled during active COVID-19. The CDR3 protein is CASRGVGNYGYTF. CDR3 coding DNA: TGTGCCAGCCGGGGAGTCGGTAACTATGGCTACACCTTC.